The next 17 T cell receptor beta chains were all read from a single sample in a study of T cells in Graves' hyperthyroidism and ophthalmopathy. Authors of the study amplified TCR beta CDR3 regions from RNA transcripts. Researchers ran a first-round RT-PCR on the TCR CDR3 using the HTBI primer set. TCRdb re-called the multiplex PCR reads with MiXCR, one entry per CDR3 protein. The data contain around 300,000 distinct CDR3 sequences, roughly 20% of them seen just once; the ten biggest clones take up under 40%. Sequencing input: blood. These receptors originate from a man between 50 and 59 years old with Graves' ophthalmopathy.

This clonotype was picked up many times. The genes are TRBV27 and TRBJ1-2; D uncertain. Trimming shortened V by 4 bases and J by 7 bases, and 10 bases separated the two germline ends. CDR1 is MNHEY, CDR2 SMNVEV, per germline (reference sequence). This CDR3 contains 12 residues. The CDR3 nucleotides read TGTGCCAGCAGTTCCCCCCCGGGTGGCTACACCTTC. This codes for CASSSPPGGYTF.

The chain carries TRBV20-1 and TRBJ2-3; tentatively, D is TRBD2 (7 bases). The V and J ends lost 2 bases and 6 bases respectively, with 12 bases between them. This CDR3 comprises 13 residues. Germline V lookup: CDR1 DFQATT, CDR2 SNEGSKA (reference sequence). In nucleotides, the CDR3 is TGCAGTGCTAGACGGGGGGCCCGGGATACGCAGTATTTT. This codes for CSARRGARDTQYF.

This clonotype was counted between two and nine times. This chain connects TRBV30 to TRBJ1-6, with a possible D match to TRBD1 (6 bases). The CDR3 spans 15 residues. V dropped 4 bases and J dropped 7 bases, with 17 bases sitting between them. CDR1 and CDR2 (germline): GTSNPN, SVGIG (reference sequence). For the CDR3, the DNA is TGTGCCTGGACCCCGGGGACATCTAGCAATTCACCCCTCCACTTT. This translates into CAWTPGTSSNSPLHF.

This chain uses TRBV9 with TRBJ2-3; no reliable D call. Deletions cut 0 bases from V and 6 bases from J, with 5 bases between. The length of the CDR3 is 12 residues. Germline values: CDR1 SGDLS, CDR2 YYNGEE. The DNA of the CDR3 is TGTGCCAGCAGCGTAGCATTGGATACGCAGTATTTT. Translated: CASSVALDTQYF.

The chain combines TRBV5-4 with TRBJ2-7; TRBD2 is a possible D gene (6 bases). The CDR3 length is 15 residues. Trimming took off 0 bases at V and 3 bases at J, with 13 bases between the two ends. In germline, CDR1 is SGHNT, CDR2 YYREEE (reference sequence). CDR3 loop: CASSLGWRAIYEQYF. CDR3 DNA sequence: TGTGCCAGCAGCTTGGGGTGGAGGGCAATCTACGAGCAGTACTTC.

V and J are TRBV20-1 and TRBJ1-1, with D unresolved. CDR1 is DFQATT, CDR2 SNEGSKA, per germline (reference sequence). The CDR3 is 15 residues long. Trimming left V 4 bases short and J 5 bases short, with 20 bases between. The CDR3 DNA is TGCAGTGCTAAGGTGGTATCGCGCGACGGGACTGAAGCTTTCTTT. The encoded protein is CSAKVVSRDGTEAFF.

In this sample, this clonotype turned up many times. The chain carries TRBV9 and TRBJ2-1, with TRBD2 as a possible D gene (5 bases). Germline CDR1 SGDLS, CDR2 YYNGEE. The CDR3 is 13 residues long. V shed 0 bases and J shed 11 bases, with 12 bases lying between them. The CDR3 loop is CASSVEGASQQFF. As DNA, the CDR3 is TGTGCCAGCAGCGTAGAGGGAGCCAGCCAGCAGTTCTTC.

The gene calls are TRBV9 and TRBJ2-3; 8 bases are a match to TRBD2. CDR1 is SGDLS and CDR2 is YYNGEE in the germline V gene. The CDR3 spans 17 residues. The J segment lost 5 bases and the V segment lost 4 bases, leaving 15 bases of the junction unmatched. The CDR3 DNA reads as TGTGCCAGCAGCACCGACCTCCCGGGACTAGTTGAAGATACGCAGTATTTT. This sequence encodes CASSTDLPGLVEDTQYF.

At least ten counts were recorded for this clonotype. CDR3 region: CSAPDGYSYEQYF. The DNA of the CDR3 is TGCAGTGCCCCGGACGGTTACTCCTACGAGCAGTACTTC. This chain uses TRBV20-1 with TRBJ2-7; D is uncertain. The V and J ends lost 6 bases and 0 bases respectively, with 12 bases between them. The CDR3 extends over 13 amino acids. CDR1 DFQATT and CDR2 SNEGSKA come from the germline V gene (reference sequence).

This clonotype was recorded many times. This chain uses TRBV28 with TRBJ2-7, with D possibly being TRBD2 (6 bases). This CDR3 has 14 residues. The V and J ends lost 3 bases and 3 bases respectively, with 12 bases between them. Germline CDR1 and CDR2: MDHEN and SYDVKM. CDR3 in amino acids: CASSLTLADYEQYF. The CDR3 nucleotides read TGTGCCAGCAGTTTGACACTAGCAGACTACGAGCAGTACTTC.

The chain uses TRBV3-1 and TRBJ2-1; D is undetermined. The V gene lost 7 bases and the J gene lost 9 bases, with 13 bases spanning the gap. Germline values: CDR1 LGHDT, CDR2 YNNKEL (reference sequence). The CDR3 is made up of 12 amino acids. CDR3 in amino acids: CASIGQVGEQFF. The CDR3 DNA follows: TGTGCCAGCATCGGGCAAGTTGGTGAGCAGTTCTTC.

This clonotype was detected only a few times. J is TRBJ1-2 and V is TRBV6-1; 8 nucleotides agree with TRBD1. In germline, CDR1 is MNHNS, CDR2 SASEGT. This CDR3 comprises 12 residues. After removal of 6 bases from V and 6 bases from J, the junction contained 3 bases not matched to a gene. The CDR3 protein is CASRKTGDGYTF. CDR3 DNA: TGTGCCAGCAGGAAGACAGGGGATGGCTACACCTTC.

This clonotype was picked up many times. The chain couples TRBV20-1 to TRBJ1-4; possible D gene TRBD1, 6 bases. Trimming took off 3 bases at V and 0 bases at J, with 11 bases between the two ends. Germline CDR1 DFQATT, CDR2 SNEGSKA (reference sequence). The CDR3 sequence is 15 residues long. This chain's CDR3 is CSASGDTSTNEKLFF. The CDR3 DNA reads as TGCAGTGCTAGCGGGGACACCTCAACTAATGAAAAACTGTTTTTT.

Ten or more counts support this clonotype. J is TRBJ2-3 and V is TRBV20-1, with 7 positions matching TRBD2. Germline CDR1 and CDR2: DFQATT and SNEGSKA (reference sequence). The CDR3 consists of 17 residues. V trimming: 0 bases; J trimming: 0 bases; junction bases outside the gene matches: 9. The CDR3 DNA is TGCAGTGCTAGAGATTCGGGCGGGAGATTTAGCACAGATACGCAGTATTTT. Protein: CSARDSGGRFSTDTQYF.

This clonotype was detected ten times or more. The chain combines TRBV28 with TRBJ1-5; 11 positions agree with TRBD1. The CDR3 spans 14 residues. Trimming took 5 bases from V and 6 from J; bases not matched to a gene: 3. Germline V gene lookup returns CDR1 MDHEN and CDR2 SYDVKM. The CDR3 here is CASSGGQGGQPQHF. The CDR3 bases are TGTGCCAGCAGTGGGGGACAGGGGGGTCAGCCCCAGCATTTT.

The rearrangement uses TRBV7-6 and TRBJ2-1; 8 bases map to TRBD1. J was trimmed by 0 bases and V by 6 bases; bases with no gene match: 4. Germline V gene data show CDR1 as SGHVS and CDR2 as FNYEAQ. CDR3 length equals 15 residues. The CDR3 DNA sequence: TGTGCCAGCAGGGGAACAGGGGGCTCCTACAATGAGCAGTTCTTC. It codes for CASRGTGGSYNEQFF.

The chain joins TRBV5-1 to TRBJ1-1; D remains ambiguous. Between the trimmed V and J ends, which lost 0 bases and 1 base, there was a span of 7 bases. CDR1 is SGHRS and CDR2 is YFSETQ in the germline V gene. The CDR3 is 14 amino acids. DNA for the CDR3: TGCGCCAGCAGCTTGGAACGACCGAACACTGAAGCTTTCTTT. Amino acids: CASSLERPNTEAFF.